The TCR beta chain described here comes from a study of OX40 agonist ivuxolimab in advanced cancers. Turning to the study itself: Ivuxolimab is a fully human IgG2 antibody that activates OX40 (CD134). Across the patients, intravenous ivuxolimab was delivered every 2 weeks at 0.01 to 10 mg/kg. Partial responses were achieved by three patients, one with hepatocellular carcinoma and two with cutaneous melanoma.

After removal of 5 bases from V and 4 bases from J, the junction contained 12 bases not matched to a gene. The CDR3 has 19 amino acids. The germline V gene has CDR1 LNHDA and CDR2 SQIVND (reference sequence). The table came from immunoSEQ multiplex PCR; TCRdb's copy has only in-frame clones and leaves some out. The sample lists some 66,000 clones, roughly 87% occurring once. Drawing of blood for sampling happened at baseline, at cycle 4 day 1, and at cycle 7 day 1. The gene calls are TRBV19 and TRBJ2-3; 16 positions agree with TRBD2. Source: CD4+ or CD8+ T cells sorted from blood, taken in a trial of the OX40 agonist ivuxolimab. This clonotype was obtained from an adult with an advanced solid tumor such as melanoma, head and neck, liver or kidney cancer. CDR3 residues: CASSPTGLAGGDLPDTQYF. The DNA for the CDR3 is TGTGCCAGTAGTCCCACGGGACTAGCGGGAGGGGACCTCCCAGATACGCAGTATTTT.